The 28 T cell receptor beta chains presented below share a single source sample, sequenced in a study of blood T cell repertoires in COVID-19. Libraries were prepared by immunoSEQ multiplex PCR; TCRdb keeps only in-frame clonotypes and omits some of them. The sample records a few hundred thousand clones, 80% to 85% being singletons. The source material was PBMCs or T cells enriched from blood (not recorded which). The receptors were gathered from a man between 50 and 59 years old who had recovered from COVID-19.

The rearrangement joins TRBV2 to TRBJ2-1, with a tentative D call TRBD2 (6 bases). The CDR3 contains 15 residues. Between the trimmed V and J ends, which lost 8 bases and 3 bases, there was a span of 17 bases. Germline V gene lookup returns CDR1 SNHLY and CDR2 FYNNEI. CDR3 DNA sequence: TGTGCCAGCTGGAAAGATGCTAGCGTCTACAATGAGCAGTTCTTC. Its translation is CASWKDASVYNEQFF.

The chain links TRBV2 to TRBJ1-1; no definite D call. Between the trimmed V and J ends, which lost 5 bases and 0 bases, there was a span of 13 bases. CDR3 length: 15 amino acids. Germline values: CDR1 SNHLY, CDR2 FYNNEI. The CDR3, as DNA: TGTGCCAGCAGTCCAAACCCCGGGGTGAACACTGAAGCTTTCTTT. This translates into CASSPNPGVNTEAFF.

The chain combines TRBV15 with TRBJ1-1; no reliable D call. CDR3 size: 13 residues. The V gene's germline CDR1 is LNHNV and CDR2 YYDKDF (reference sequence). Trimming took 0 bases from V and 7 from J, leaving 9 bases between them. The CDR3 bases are TGTGCCACCAGCAGAGATCGGGGATTTGAAGCTTTCTTT. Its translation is CATSRDRGFEAFF.

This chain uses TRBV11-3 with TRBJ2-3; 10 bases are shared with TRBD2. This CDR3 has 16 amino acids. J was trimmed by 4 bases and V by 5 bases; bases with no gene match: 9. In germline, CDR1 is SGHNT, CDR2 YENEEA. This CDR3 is CASSLLSGREADTQYF. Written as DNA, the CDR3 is TGTGCCAGCAGCCTCCTCAGCGGGAGGGAGGCAGATACGCAGTATTTT.

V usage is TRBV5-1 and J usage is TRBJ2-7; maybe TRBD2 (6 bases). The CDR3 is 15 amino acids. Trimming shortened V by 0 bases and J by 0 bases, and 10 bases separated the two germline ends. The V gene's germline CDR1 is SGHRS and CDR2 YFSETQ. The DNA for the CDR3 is TGCGCCAGCAGCTTGGAGGGGAGGAGCTCCTACGAGCAGTACTTC. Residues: CASSLEGRSSYEQYF.

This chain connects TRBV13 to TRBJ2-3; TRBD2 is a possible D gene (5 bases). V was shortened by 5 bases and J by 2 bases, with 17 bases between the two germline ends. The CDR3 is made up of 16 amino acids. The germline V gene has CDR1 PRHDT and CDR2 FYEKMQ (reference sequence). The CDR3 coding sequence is TGTGCCAGCAGCAACTCACGGACTTTTCCCACAGATACGCAGTATTTT. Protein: CASSNSRTFPTDTQYF.

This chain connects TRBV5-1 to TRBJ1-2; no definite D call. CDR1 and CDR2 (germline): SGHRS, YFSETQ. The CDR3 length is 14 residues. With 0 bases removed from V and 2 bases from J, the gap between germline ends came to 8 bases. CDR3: CASSLDGRNYGYTF. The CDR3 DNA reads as TGCGCCAGCAGCTTGGACGGGAGAAACTATGGCTACACCTTC.

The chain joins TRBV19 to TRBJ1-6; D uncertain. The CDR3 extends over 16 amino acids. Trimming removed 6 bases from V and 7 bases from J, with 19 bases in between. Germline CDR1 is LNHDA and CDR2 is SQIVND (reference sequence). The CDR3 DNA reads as TGTGCCAGTAGGACTACTGGCTCAATTGGCAATTCACCCCTCCACTTT. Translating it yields CASRTTGSIGNSPLHF.

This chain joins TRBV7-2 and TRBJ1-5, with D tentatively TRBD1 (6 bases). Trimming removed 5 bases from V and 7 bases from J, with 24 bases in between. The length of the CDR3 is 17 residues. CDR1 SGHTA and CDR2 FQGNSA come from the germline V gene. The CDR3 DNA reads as TGTGCCAGCAGCACTGGTCCGGGCAGGGGATATTCACAGCCCCAGCATTTT. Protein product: CASSTGPGRGYSQPQHF. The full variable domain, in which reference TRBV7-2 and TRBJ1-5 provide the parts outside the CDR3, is GAGVSQSPSNKVTEKGKDVELRCDPISGHTALYWYRQSLGQGLEFLIYFQGNSAPDKSGLPSDRFSAERTGGSVSTLTIQRTQQEDSAVYLCASSTGPGRGYSQPQHFGDGTRLSIL.

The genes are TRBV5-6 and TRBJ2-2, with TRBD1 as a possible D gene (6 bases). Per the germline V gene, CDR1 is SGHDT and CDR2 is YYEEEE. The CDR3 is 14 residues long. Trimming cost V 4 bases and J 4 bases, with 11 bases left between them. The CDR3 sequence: CASSHRGFTGELFF. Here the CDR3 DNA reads TGTGCCAGCAGCCATAGGGGGTTCACCGGGGAGCTGTTTTTT.

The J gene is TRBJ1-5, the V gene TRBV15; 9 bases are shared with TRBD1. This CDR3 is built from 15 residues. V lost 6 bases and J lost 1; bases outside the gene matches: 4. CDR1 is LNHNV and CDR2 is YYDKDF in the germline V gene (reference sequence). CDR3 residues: CATRGTGRSNQPQHF. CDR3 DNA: TGTGCCACCAGGGGGACAGGGAGGAGCAATCAGCCCCAGCATTTT.

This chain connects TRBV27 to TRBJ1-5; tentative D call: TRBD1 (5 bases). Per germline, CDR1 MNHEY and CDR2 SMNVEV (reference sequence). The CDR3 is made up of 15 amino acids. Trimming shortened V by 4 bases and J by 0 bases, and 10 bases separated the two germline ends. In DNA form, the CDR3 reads TGTGCCAGCAGTTCCACCGACAGTAGCAATCAGCCCCAGCATTTT. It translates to CASSSTDSSNQPQHF.

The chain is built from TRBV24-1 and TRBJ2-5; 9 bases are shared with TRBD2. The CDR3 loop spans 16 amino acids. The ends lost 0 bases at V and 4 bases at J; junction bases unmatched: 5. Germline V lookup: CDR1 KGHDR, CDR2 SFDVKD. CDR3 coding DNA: TGTGCCACCAGTGATTTGGGCGGGAGGGAAGGAGAGACCCAGTACTTC. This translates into CATSDLGGREGETQYF.

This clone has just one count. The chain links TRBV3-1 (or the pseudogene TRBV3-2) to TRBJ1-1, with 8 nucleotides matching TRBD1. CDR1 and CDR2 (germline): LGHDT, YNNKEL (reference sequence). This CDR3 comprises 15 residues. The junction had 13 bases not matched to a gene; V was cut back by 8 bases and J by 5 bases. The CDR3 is CASRPAGGAGTEAFF. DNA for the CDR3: TGTGCCAGCCGGCCCGCAGGGGGCGCCGGGACTGAAGCTTTCTTT.

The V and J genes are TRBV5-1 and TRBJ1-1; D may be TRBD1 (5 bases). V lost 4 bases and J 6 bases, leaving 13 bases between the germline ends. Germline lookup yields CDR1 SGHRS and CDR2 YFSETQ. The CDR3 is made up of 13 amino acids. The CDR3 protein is CASSPGDRAEAFF. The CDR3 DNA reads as TGCGCCAGCAGCCCGGGGGACCGAGCTGAAGCTTTCTTT.

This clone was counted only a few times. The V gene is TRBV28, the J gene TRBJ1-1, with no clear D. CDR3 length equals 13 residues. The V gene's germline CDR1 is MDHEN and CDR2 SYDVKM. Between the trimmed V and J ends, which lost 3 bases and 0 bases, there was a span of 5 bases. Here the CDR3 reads CASSLAVNTEAFF. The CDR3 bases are TGTGCCAGCAGTTTGGCGGTGAACACTGAAGCTTTCTTT.

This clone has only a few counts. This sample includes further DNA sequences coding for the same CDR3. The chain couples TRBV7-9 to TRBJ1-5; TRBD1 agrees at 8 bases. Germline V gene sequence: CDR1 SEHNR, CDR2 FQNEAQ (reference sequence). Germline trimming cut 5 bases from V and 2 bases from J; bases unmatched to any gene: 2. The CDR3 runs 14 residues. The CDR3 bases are TGTGCCAGCAGCCCGACAGGGGGCAATCAGCCCCAGCATTTT. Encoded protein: CASSPTGGNQPQHF. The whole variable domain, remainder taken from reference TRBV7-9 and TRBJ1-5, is DTGVSQNPRHKITKRGQNVTFRCDPISEHNRLYWYRQTLGQGPEFLTYFQNEAQLEKSRLLSDRFSAERPKGSFSTLEIQRTEQGDSAMYLCASSPTGGNQPQHFGDGTRLSIL.

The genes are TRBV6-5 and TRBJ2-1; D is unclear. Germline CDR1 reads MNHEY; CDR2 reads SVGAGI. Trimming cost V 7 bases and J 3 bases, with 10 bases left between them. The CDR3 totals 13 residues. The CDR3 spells CASTTGVYNEQFF. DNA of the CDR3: TGTGCCAGCACCACGGGTGTCTACAATGAGCAGTTCTTC.

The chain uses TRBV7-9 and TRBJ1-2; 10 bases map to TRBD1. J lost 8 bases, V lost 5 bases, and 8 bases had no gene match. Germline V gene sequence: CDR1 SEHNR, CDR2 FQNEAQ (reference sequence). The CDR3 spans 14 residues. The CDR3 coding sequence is TGTGCCAGCAGCCCGTCCGGGACAGGGGCGGGCTACACCTTC. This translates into CASSPSGTGAGYTF.

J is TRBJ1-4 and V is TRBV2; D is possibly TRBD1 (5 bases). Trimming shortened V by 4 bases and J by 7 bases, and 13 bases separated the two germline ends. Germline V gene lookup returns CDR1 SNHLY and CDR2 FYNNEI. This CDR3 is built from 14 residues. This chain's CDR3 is CASSGSGGTEKLFF. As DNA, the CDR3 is TGTGCCAGCAGTGGGAGCGGGGGGACTGAAAAACTGTTTTTT.

In nucleotides, the CDR3 is TGCGCCAGCAGCTTGCGCCCCCTAGACGCTGAAGCTTTCTTT. Translating gives CASSLRPLDAEAFF. The chain joins TRBV5-1 to TRBJ1-1; D ambiguous. V was trimmed by 1 base and J by 6 bases, leaving 13 bases between them. Germline CDR1 and CDR2: SGHRS and YFSETQ. The CDR3 runs 14 residues.

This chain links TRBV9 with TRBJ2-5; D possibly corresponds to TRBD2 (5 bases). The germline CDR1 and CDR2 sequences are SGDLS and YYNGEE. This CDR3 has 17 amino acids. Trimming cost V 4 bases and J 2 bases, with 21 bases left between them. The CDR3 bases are TGTGCCAGCAGCCTAGGTCGGAGTTTCACGGGACAAGAGACCCAGTACTTC. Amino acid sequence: CASSLGRSFTGQETQYF.

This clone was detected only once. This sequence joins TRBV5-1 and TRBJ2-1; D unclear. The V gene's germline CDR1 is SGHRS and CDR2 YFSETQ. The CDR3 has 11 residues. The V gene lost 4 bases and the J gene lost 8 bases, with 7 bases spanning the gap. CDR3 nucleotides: TGCGCCAGCAGCCCCGGTTATGAGCAGTTCTTC. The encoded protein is CASSPGYEQFF.

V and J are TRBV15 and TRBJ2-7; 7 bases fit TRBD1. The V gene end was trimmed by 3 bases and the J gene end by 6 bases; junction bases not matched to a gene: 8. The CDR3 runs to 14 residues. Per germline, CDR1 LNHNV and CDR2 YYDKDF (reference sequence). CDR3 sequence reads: CATSSPDRVSEQYF. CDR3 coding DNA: TGTGCCACCAGCAGTCCTGACAGGGTTTCCGAGCAGTACTTC.

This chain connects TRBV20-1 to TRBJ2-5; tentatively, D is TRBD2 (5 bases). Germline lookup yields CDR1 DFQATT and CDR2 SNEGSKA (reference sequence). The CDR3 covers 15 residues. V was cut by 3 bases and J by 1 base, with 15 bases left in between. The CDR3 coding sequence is TGCAGTGCTAGTAGAACTAGGAATCTCCAAGAGACCCAGTACTTC. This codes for CSASRTRNLQETQYF.

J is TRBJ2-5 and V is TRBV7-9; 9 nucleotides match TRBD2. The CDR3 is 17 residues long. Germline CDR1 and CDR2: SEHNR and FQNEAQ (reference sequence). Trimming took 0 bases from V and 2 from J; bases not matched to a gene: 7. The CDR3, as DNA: TGTGCCAGCAGCTTAGCGAAGGGACTAGCACGACAAGAGACCCAGTACTTC. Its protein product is CASSLAKGLARQETQYF.

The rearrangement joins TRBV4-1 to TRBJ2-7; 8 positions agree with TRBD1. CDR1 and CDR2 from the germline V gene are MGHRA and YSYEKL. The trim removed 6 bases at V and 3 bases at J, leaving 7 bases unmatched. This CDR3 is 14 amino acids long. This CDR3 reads CASRNTGGGYEQYF. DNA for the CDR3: TGCGCCAGCAGGAATACAGGGGGTGGCTACGAGCAGTACTTC.

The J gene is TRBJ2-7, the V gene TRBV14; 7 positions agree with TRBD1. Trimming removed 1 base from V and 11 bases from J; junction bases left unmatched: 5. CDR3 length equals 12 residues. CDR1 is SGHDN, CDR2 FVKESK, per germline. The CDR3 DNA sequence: TGTGCCAGCAGCCAAGTGCAACAGGGGAAGTACTTC. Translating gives CASSQVQQGKYF.